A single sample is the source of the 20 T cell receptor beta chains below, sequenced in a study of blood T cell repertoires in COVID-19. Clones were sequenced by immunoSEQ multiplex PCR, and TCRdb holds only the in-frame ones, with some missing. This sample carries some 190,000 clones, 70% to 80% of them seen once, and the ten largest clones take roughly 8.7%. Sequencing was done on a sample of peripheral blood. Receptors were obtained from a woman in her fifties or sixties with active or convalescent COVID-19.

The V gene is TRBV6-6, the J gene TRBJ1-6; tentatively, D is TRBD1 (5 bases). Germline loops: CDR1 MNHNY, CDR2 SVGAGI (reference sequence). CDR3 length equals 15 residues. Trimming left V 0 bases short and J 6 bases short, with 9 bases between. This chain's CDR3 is CASSYSGAGNSPLHF. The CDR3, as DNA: TGTGCCAGCAGTTACTCTGGGGCTGGTAATTCACCCCTCCACTTT.

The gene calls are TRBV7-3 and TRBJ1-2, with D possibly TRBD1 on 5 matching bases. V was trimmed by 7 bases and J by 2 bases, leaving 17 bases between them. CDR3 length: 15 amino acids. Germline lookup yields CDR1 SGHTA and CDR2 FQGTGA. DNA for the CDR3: TGTGCCAGCAAGCCCAACACGGGGGTGAACTATGGCTACACCTTC. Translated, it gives CASKPNTGVNYGYTF. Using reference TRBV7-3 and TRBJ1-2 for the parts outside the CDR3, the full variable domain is GAGVSQTPSNKVTEKGKYVELRCDPISGHTALYWYRQSLGQGPEFLIYFQGTGAADDSGLPNDRFFAVRPEGSVSTLKIQRTERGDSAVYLCASKPNTGVNYGYTFGSGTRLTVV.

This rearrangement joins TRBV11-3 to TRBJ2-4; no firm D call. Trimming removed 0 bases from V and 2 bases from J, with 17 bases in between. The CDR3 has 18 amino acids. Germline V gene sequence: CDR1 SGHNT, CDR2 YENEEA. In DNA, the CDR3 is TGTGCCAGCAGCTTAGATGGAAGACTGCCACACCCCAAAAACATTCAGTACTTC. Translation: CASSLDGRLPHPKNIQYF. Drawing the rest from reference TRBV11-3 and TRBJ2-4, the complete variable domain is EAGVVQSPRYKIIEKKQPVAFWCNPISGHNTLYWYLQNLGQGPELLIRYENEEAVDDSQLPKDRFSAERLKGVDSTLKIQPAELGDSAVYLCASSLDGRLPHPKNIQYFGAGTRLSVL.

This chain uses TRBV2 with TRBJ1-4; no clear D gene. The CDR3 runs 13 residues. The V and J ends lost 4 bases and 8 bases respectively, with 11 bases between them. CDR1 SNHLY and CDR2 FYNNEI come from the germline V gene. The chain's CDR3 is CASSARWREKLFF. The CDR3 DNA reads TGTGCCAGCAGTGCCAGGTGGAGGGAAAAACTGTTTTTT.

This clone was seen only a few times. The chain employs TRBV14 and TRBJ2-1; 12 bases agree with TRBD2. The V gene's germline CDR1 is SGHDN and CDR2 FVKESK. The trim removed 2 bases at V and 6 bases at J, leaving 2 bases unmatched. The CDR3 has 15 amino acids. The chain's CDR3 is CASSQLAGGLNEQFF. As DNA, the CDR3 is TGTGCCAGCAGCCAACTAGCGGGGGGGCTCAATGAGCAGTTCTTC. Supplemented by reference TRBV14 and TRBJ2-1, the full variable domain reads EAGVTQFPSHSVIEKGQTVTLRCDPISGHDNLYWYRRVMGKEIKFLLHFVKESKQDESGMPNNRFLAERTGGTYSTLKVQPAELEDSGVYFCASSQLAGGLNEQFFGPGTRLTVL.

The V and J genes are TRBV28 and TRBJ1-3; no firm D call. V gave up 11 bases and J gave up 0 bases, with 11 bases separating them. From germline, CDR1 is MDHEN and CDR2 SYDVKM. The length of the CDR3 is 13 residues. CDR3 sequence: CASRELSGNTIYF. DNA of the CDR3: TGTGCCTCCCGTGAACTCTCTGGAAACACCATATATTTT.

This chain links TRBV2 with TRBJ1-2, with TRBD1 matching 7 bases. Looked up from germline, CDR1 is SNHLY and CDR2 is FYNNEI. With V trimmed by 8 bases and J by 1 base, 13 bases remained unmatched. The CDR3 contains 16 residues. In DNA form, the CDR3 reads TGTGCCAGCGGGAACCCTACAGGGGCTGTTAACTATGGCTACACCTTC. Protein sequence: CASGNPTGAVNYGYTF.

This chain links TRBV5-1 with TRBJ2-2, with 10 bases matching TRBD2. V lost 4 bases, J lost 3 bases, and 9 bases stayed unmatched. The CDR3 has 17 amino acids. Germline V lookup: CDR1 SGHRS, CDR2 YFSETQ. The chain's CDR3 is CASSKTIAGGDTGELFF. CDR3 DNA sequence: TGCGCCAGCAGCAAGACCATAGCGGGAGGAGACACCGGGGAGCTGTTTTTT.

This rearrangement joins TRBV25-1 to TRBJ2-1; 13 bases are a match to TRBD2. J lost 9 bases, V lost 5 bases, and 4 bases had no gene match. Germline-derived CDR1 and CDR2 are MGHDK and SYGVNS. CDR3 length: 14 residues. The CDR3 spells CASSTSGGASEQFF. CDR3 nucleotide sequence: TGTGCCAGCAGTACTAGCGGGGGGGCCTCTGAGCAGTTCTTC. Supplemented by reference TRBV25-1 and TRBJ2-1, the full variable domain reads EADIYQTPRYLVIGTGKKITLECSQTMGHDKMYWYQQDPGMELHLIHYSYGVNSTEKGDLSSESTVSRIRTEHFPLTLESARPSHTSQYLCASSTSGGASEQFFGPGTRLTVL.

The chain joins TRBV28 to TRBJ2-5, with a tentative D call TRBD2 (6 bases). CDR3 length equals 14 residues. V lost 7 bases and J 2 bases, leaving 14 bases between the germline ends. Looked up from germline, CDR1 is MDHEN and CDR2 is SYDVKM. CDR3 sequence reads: CASKGRGKQETQYF. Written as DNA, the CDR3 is TGTGCCAGCAAGGGGCGGGGTAAACAAGAGACCCAGTACTTC.

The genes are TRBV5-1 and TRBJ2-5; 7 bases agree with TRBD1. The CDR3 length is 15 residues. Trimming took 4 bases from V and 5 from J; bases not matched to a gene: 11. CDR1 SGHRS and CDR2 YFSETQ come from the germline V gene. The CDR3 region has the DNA TGCGCCAGCAGCCTTAGACAGGGACGGGATGAGACCCAGTACTTC. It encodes CASSLRQGRDETQYF.

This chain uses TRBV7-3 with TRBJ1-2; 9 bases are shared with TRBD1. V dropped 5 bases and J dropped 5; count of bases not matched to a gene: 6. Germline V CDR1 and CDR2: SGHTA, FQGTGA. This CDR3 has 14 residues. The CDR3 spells CASSPTGGAYGYTF. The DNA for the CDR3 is TGTGCCAGCAGCCCTACAGGGGGCGCGTATGGCTACACCTTC.

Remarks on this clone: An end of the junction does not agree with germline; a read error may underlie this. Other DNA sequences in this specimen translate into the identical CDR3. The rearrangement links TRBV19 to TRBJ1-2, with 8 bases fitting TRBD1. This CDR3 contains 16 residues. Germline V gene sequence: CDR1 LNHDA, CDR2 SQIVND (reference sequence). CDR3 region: CASSRNTRQGLRGYTF. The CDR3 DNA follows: TGTGCCAGTAGTAGGAATACTAGACAGGGGCTGAGAGGCTATACCTTC.

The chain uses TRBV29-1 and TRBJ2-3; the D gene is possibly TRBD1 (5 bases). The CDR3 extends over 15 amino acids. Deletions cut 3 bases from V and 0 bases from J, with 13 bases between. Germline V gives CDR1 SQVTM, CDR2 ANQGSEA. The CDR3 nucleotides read TGCAGCGTTGAGCCCGACAGTTTGAGCACAGATACGCAGTATTTT. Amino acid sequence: CSVEPDSLSTDTQYF.

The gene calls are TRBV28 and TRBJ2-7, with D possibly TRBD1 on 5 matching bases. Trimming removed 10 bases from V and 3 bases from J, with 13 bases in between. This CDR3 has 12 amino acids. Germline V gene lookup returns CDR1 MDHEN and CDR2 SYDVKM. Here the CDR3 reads CATAVGHYEQYF. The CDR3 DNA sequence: TGTGCCACCGCCGTCGGACACTACGAGCAGTACTTC.

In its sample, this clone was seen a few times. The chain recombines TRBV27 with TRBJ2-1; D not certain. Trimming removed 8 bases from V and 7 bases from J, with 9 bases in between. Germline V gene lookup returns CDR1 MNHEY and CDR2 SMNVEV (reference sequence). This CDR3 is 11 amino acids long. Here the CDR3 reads CASPPGNEQFF. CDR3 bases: TGTGCCAGCCCCCCCGGGAATGAGCAGTTCTTC.

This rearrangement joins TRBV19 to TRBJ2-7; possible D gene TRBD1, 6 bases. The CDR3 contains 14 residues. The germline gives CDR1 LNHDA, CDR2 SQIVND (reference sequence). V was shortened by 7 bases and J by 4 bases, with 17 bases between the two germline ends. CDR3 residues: CASTPRGRGYEQYF. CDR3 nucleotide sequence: TGTGCCAGTACCCCCCGGGGCAGGGGATACGAGCAGTACTTC.

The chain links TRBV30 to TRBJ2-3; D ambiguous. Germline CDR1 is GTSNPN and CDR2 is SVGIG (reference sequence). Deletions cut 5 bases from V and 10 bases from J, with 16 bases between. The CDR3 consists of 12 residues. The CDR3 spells CAWDQPTVAQYF. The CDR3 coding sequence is TGTGCCTGGGACCAACCAACGGTGGCGCAGTATTTT. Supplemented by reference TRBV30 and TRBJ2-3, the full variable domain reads SQTIHQWPATLVQPVGSPLSLECTVEGTSNPNLYWYRQAAGRGLQLLFYSVGIGQISSEVPQNLSASRPQDRQFILSSKKLLLSDSGFYLCAWDQPTVAQYFGPGTRLTVL.

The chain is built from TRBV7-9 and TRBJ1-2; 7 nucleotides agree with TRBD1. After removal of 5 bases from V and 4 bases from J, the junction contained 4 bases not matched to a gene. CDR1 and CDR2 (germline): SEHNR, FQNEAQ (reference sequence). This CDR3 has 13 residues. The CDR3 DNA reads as TGTGCCAGCAGCCCATACAGGGGCTATGGCTACACCTTC. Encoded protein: CASSPYRGYGYTF. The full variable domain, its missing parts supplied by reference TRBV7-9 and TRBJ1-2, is DTGVSQNPRHKITKRGQNVTFRCDPISEHNRLYWYRQTLGQGPEFLTYFQNEAQLEKSRLLSDRFSAERPKGSFSTLEIQRTEQGDSAMYLCASSPYRGYGYTFGSGTRLTVV.

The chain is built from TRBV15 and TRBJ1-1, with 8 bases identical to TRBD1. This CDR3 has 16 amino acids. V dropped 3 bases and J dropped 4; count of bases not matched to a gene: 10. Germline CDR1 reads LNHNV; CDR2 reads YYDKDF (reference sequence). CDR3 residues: CATSRSADRGATEAFF. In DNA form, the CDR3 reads TGTGCCACCAGCAGGTCAGCCGACAGGGGTGCCACTGAAGCTTTCTTT.